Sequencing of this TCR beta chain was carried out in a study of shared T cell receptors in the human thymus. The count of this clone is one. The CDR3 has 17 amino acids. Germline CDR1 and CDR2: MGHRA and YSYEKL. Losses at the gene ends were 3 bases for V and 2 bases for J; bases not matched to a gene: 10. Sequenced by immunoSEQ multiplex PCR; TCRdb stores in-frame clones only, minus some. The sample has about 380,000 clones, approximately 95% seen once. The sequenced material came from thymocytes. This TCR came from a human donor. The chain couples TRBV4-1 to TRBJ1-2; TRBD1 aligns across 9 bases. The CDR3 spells CASSHRIRDRVNYGYTF. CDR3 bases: TGCGCCAGCAGCCATCGAATCCGGGACAGGGTGAACTATGGCTACACCTTC.